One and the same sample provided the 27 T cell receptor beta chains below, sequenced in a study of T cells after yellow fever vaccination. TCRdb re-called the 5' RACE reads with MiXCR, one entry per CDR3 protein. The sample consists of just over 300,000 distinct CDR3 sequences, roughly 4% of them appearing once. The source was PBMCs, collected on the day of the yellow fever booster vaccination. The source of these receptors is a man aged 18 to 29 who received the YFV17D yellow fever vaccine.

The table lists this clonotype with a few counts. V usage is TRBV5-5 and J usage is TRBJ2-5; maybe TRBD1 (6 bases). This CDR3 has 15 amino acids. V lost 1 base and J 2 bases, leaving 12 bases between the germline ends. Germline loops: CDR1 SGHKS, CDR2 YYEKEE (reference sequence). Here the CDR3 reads CASSLTRGWQETQYF. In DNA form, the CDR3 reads TGTGCCAGCAGCTTGACCAGGGGATGGCAAGAGACCCAGTACTTC.

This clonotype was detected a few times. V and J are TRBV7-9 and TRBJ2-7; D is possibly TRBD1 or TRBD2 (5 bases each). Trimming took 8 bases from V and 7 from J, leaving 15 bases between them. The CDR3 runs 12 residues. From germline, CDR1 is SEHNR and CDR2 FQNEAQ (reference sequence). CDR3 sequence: CASSGAPGEQYV. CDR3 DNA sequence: TGTGCCAGCTCCGGGGCACCAGGAGAGCAGTACGTC.

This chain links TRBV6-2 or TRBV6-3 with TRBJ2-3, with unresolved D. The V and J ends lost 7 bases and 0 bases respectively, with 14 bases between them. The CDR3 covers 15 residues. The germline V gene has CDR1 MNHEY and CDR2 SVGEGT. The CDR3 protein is CASTRVPVSTDTQYF. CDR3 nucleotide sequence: TGTGCCAGCACCCGGGTACCCGTTAGCACAGATACGCAGTATTTT.

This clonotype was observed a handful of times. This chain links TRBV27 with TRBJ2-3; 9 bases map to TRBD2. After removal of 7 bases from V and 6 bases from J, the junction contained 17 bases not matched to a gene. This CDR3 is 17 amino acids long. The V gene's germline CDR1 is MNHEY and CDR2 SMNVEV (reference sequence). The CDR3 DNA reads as TGTGCCAGCAATCGGTTGGGACTAGCTTTAGGATGGGATACGCAGTATTTT. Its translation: CASNRLGLALGWDTQYF.

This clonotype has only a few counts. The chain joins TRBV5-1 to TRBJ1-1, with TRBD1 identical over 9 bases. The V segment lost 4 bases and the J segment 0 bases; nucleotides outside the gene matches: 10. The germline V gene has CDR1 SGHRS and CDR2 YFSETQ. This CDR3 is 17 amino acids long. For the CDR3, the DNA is TGCGCCAGCAGCCATGGACAGGGGCATATGGTGAACACTGAAGCTTTCTTT. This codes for CASSHGQGHMVNTEAFF.

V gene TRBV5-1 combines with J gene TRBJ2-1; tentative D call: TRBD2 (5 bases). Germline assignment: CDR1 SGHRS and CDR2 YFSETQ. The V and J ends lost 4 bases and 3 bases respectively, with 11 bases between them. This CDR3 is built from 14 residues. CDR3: CASSPDRDYNEQFF. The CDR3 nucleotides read TGCGCCAGCAGCCCCGATCGGGACTACAATGAGCAGTTCTTC.

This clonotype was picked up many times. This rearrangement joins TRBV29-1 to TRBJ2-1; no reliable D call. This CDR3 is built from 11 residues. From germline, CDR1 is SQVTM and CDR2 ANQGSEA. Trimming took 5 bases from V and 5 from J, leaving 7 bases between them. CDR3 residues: CSVRVNNEQFF. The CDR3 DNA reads TGCAGCGTTCGCGTTAACAATGAGCAGTTCTTC.

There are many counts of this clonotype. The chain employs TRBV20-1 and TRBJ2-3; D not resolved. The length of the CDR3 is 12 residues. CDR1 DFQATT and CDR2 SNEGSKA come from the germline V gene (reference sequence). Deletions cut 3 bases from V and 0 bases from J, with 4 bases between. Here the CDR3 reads CSASASTDTQYF. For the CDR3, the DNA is TGCAGTGCTAGCGCCAGCACAGATACGCAGTATTTT.

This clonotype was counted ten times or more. The CDR3 region is CSAAREGEAFF. CDR3 coding DNA: TGCAGCGCCGCACGGGAAGGGGAAGCTTTCTTT. The chain carries TRBV29-1 and TRBJ1-1; the D is unclear. V lost 7 bases and J lost 8, with 14 bases in between. Germline values: CDR1 SQVTM, CDR2 ANQGSEA. This CDR3 has 11 amino acids.

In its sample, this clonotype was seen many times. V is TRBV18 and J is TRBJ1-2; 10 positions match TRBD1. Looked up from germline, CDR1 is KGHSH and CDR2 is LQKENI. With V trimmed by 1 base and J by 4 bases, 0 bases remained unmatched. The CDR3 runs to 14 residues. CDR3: CASSPRTGGYGYTF. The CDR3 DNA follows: TGTGCCAGCTCACCACGGACAGGGGGCTATGGCTACACCTTC.

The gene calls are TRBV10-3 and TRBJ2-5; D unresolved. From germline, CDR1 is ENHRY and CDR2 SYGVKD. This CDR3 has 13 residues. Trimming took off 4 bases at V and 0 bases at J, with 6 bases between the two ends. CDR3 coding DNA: TGTGCCATCAGTGCGGTCAACCAAGAGACCCAGTACTTC. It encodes CAISAVNQETQYF.

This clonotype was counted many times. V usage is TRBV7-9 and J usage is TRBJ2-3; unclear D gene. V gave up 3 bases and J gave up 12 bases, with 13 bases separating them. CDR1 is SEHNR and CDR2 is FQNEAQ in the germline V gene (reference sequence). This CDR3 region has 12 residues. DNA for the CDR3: TGTGCCAGCAGCTTTTCCGGGTCATCACAGTATTTT. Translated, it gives CASSFSGSSQYF.

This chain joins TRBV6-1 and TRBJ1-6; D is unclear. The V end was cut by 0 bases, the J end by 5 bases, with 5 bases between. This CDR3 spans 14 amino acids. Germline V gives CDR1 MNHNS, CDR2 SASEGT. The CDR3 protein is CASSEAVNNSPLHF. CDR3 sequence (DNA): TGTGCCAGCAGTGAAGCCGTCAATAATTCACCCCTCCACTTT.

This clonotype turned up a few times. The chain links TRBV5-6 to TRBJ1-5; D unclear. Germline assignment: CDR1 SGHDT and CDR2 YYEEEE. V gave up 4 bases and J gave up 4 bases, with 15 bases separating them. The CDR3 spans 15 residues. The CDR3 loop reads CASSQTPGLNQPQHF. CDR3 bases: TGTGCCAGCAGCCAAACGCCCGGGCTAAATCAGCCCCAGCATTTT.

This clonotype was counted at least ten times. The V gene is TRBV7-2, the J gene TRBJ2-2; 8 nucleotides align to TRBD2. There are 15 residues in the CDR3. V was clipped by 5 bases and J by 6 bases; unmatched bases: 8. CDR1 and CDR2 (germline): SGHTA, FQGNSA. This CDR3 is CASSPWTSWAGELFF. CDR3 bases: TGTGCCAGCAGCCCCTGGACTAGCTGGGCCGGGGAGCTGTTTTTT.

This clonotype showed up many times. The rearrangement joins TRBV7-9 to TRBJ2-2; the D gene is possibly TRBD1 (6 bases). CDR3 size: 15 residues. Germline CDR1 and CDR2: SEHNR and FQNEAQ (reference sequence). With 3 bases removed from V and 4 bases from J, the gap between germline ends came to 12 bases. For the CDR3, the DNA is TGTGCCAGCAGCTTGCCAGGGGAGAGCACCGGGGAGCTGTTTTTT. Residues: CASSLPGESTGELFF.

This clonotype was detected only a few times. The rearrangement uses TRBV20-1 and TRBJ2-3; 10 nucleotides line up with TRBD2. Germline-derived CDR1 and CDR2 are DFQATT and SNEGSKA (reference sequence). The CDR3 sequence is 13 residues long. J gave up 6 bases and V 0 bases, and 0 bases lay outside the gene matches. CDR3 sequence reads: CSAREGLADTQYF. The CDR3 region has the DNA TGCAGTGCTAGAGAGGGACTAGCGGATACGCAGTATTTT.

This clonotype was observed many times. CDR3 loop: CASSRGEAAYEQYF. In nucleotides, the CDR3 is TGTGCCAGCAGTAGGGGGGAAGCCGCCTACGAGCAGTACTTC. This chain uses TRBV6-2 or TRBV6-3 with TRBJ2-7; D may match TRBD1 or TRBD2 (6 bases each). Trimming removed 5 bases at V and 2 bases at J, with 13 bases between. The CDR3 consists of 14 residues. Germline V gene lookup returns CDR1 MNHEY and CDR2 SVGEGT.

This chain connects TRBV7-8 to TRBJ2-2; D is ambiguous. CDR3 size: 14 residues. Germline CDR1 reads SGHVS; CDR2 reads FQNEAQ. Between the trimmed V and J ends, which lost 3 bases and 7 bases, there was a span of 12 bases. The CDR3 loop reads CASSFLAVGGELFF. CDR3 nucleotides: TGTGCCAGCAGCTTTTTGGCGGTCGGCGGGGAGCTGTTTTTT.

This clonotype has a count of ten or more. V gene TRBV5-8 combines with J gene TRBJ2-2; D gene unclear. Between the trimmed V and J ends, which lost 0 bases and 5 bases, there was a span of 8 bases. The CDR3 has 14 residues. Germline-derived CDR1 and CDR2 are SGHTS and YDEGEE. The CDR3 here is CASSLGPGTGELFF. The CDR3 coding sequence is TGTGCCAGCAGCTTGGGTCCGGGTACCGGGGAGCTGTTTTTT. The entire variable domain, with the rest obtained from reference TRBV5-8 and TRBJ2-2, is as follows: EAGVTQSPTHLIKTRGQQATLRCSPISGHTSVYWYQQALGLGLQFLLWYDEGEERNRGNFPPRFSGRQFPNYSSELNVNALELEDSALYLCASSLGPGTGELFFGEGSRLTVL.

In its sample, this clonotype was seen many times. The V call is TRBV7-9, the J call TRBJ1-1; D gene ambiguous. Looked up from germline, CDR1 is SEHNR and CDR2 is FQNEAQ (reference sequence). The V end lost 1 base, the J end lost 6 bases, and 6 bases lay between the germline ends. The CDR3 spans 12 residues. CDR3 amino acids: CASSLDWSEAFF. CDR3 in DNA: TGTGCCAGCAGCTTAGATTGGTCTGAAGCTTTCTTT.

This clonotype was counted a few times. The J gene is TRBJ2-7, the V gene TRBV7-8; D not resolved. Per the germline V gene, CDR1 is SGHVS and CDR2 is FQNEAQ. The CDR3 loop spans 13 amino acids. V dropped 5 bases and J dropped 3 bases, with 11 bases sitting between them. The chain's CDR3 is CASSNDMVYEQYV. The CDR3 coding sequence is TGTGCCAGCAGCAATGACATGGTCTACGAGCAGTACGTC.

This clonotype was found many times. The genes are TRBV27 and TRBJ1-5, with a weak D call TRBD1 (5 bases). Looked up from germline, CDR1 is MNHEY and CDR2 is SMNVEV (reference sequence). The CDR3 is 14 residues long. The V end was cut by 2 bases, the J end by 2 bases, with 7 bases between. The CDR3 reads CASSLVRGNQPQHF. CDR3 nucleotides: TGTGCCAGCAGTTTAGTCAGGGGCAATCAGCCCCAGCATTTT.

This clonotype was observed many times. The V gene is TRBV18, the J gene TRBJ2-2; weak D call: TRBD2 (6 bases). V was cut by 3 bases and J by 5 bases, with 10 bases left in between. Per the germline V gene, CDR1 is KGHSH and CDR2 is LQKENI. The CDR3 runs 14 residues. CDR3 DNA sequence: TGTGCCAGCTCACCGTCCGGGAGAACCGGGGAGCTGTTTTTT. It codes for CASSPSGRTGELFF.

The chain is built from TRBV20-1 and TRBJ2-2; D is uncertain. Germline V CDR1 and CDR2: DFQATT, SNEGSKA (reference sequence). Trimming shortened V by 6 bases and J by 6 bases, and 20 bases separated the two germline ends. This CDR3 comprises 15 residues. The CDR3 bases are TGCAGTGCCAGTCACCCGCCTTCATTCGCCGGGGAGCTGTTTTTT. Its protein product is CSASHPPSFAGELFF.

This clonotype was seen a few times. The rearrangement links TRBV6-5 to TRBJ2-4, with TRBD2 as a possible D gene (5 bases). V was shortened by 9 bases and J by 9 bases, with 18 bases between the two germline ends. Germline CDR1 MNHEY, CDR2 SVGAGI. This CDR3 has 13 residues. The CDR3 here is CASRKPTGGIQYF. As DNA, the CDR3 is TGTGCCAGTCGGAAACCGACCGGAGGCATTCAGTACTTC.

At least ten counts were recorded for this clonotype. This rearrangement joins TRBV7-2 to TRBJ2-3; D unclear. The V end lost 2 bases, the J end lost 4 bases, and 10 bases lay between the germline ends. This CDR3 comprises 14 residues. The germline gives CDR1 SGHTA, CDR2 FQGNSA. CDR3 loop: CASSLNFPPDTQYF. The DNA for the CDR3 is TGTGCCAGCAGCTTAAATTTTCCCCCAGATACGCAGTATTTT.